One and the same sample provided the 29 T cell receptor beta chains below, sequenced in a study of blood T cell repertoires in COVID-19. The table came from immunoSEQ multiplex PCR; TCRdb's copy has only in-frame clones and leaves some out. In the table there are some 110,000 clones, more than 75% of which are singletons. The material sequenced was peripheral blood. The receptors shown here come from a man between 35 and 55 years old with acute or convalescent COVID-19.

V is TRBV19 and J is TRBJ2-5; perhaps TRBD2 as D (6 bases). The length of the CDR3 is 14 residues. Germline CDR1 is LNHDA and CDR2 is SQIVND (reference sequence). V dropped 6 bases and J dropped 2 bases, with 13 bases sitting between them. The CDR3 protein is CASRQTSFQETQYF. CDR3 sequence (DNA): TGTGCCAGTAGACAGACTAGTTTTCAAGAGACCCAGTACTTC.

The rearrangement joins TRBV7-2 to TRBJ1-5; D is uncertain. Trimming removed 4 bases at V and 0 bases at J, with 7 bases between. CDR3 length: 14 amino acids. Germline-derived CDR1 and CDR2 are SGHTA and FQGNSA. The CDR3 DNA follows: TGTGCCAGCAGCTCCCAGTATAGCAATCAGCCCCAGCATTTT. Translation: CASSSQYSNQPQHF.

The CDR3 DNA reads TGCGCCAGCAGCTTGGATGGGGGGAATGGAAACACCATATATTTT. Its protein is CASSLDGGNGNTIYF. The J gene is TRBJ1-3, the V gene TRBV5-1; the D gene is possibly TRBD1 (5 bases). Trimming cost V 0 bases and J 3 bases, with 10 bases left between them. The CDR3 has 15 amino acids. Germline V gene lookup returns CDR1 SGHRS and CDR2 YFSETQ.

The chain joins TRBV6-5 to TRBJ2-7; D perhaps matches TRBD1 (6 bases). V lost 6 bases and J lost 0, with 15 bases in between. Germline loops: CDR1 MNHEY, CDR2 SVGAGI. CDR3 length: 15 residues. CDR3 in DNA: TGTGCCAGCAGCAGTGCCGTCAGGGGCTCCTACGAGCAGTACTTC. It is translated as CASSSAVRGSYEQYF.

This chain links TRBV6-5 with TRBJ1-5, with D perhaps matching TRBD1 (5 bases). V shed 0 bases and J shed 2 bases, with 8 bases lying between them. This CDR3 spans 15 amino acids. Germline V CDR1 and CDR2: MNHEY, SVGAGI. In DNA form, the CDR3 reads TGTGCCAGCAGTTACTCGAGCAGGGGCAATCAGCCCCAGCATTTT. Protein sequence: CASSYSSRGNQPQHF.

Comment on this clone: Additional DNA sequences in this sample encode the identical CDR3. The V and J genes are TRBV27 and TRBJ2-7; 7 bases agree with TRBD1. Germline trimming cut 3 bases from V and 3 bases from J; bases unmatched to any gene: 2. Per the germline V gene, CDR1 is MNHEY and CDR2 is SMNVEV (reference sequence). The CDR3 has 13 residues. The CDR3 loop reads CASSLGQLYEQYF. CDR3 in DNA: TGTGCCAGCAGTTTGGGACAGCTCTACGAGCAGTACTTC.

The CDR3 bases are TGTGCCAGCTCACCACCCGGCAGGGGTGTCGGGGAGCTGTTTTTT. Translated, it gives CASSPPGRGVGELFF. V and J are TRBV18 and TRBJ2-2, with D tentatively TRBD1 (6 bases). V dropped 0 bases and J dropped 7 bases, with 12 bases sitting between them. Germline V lookup: CDR1 KGHSH, CDR2 LQKENI. CDR3 length: 15 residues. Full variable domain (outside the CDR3, taken from reference TRBV18 and TRBJ2-2): NAGVMQNPRHLVRRRGQEARLRCSPMKGHSHVYWYRQLPEEGLKFMVYLQKENIIDESGMPKERFSAEFPKEGPSILRIQQVVRGDSAAYFCASSPPGRGVGELFFGEGSRLTVL.

V gene TRBV5-1 combines with J gene TRBJ2-3, with 8 nucleotides matching TRBD1. After removal of 4 bases from V and 5 bases from J, the junction contained 12 bases not matched to a gene. The CDR3 is 16 amino acids. Germline CDR1 SGHRS, CDR2 YFSETQ. The CDR3 DNA reads as TGCGCCAGCAGCGCCGGGACAGGCGATATTCAAGATACGCAGTATTTT. Translation gives CASSAGTGDIQDTQYF.

This clone was seen only a few times. This rearrangement joins TRBV7-9 to TRBJ1-5, with D hard to call. Germline-derived CDR1 and CDR2 are SEHNR and FQNEAQ (reference sequence). CDR3 length: 18 residues. Trimming shortened V by 1 base and J by 0 bases, and 16 bases separated the two germline ends. This CDR3 is CASSLGSAGFYSNQPQHF. In DNA form, the CDR3 reads TGTGCCAGCAGCTTAGGATCGGCAGGTTTTTATAGCAATCAGCCCCAGCATTTT.

V gene TRBV19 combines with J gene TRBJ2-6, with a possible D match to TRBD1 (6 bases). This CDR3 is built from 15 residues. Trimming stripped 5 bases from V and 4 bases from J, with 12 bases between. CDR1 LNHDA and CDR2 SQIVND come from the germline V gene (reference sequence). CDR3: CASSLGQTGANVLTF. CDR3 bases: TGTGCCAGTAGTCTCGGACAGACAGGGGCCAACGTCCTGACTTTC.

The V and J genes are TRBV4-2 and TRBJ1-2; TRBD1 matches at 7 bases. With 2 bases clipped from V and 8 bases from J, the junction kept 11 bases outside the gene matches. Germline V CDR1 and CDR2: LGHNA, YNFKEQ. The CDR3 consists of 15 residues. This CDR3 reads CASSQPHGETGGYTF. In DNA, the CDR3 is TGTGCCAGCAGCCAACCTCATGGGGAGACAGGGGGCTACACCTTC.

The chain uses TRBV15 and TRBJ2-1; the match to TRBD2 covers 11 bases. The V and J ends lost 3 bases and 4 bases, in that order; junction bases with no gene match: 5. This CDR3 is 16 amino acids long. The germline V gene encodes CDR1 LNHNV and CDR2 YYDKDF (reference sequence). CDR3 sequence: CATSRASGGSYNEQFF. CDR3 DNA: TGTGCCACCAGCAGGGCTAGCGGGGGGTCTTACAATGAGCAGTTCTTC.

The J gene is TRBJ2-3, the V gene TRBV5-5; TRBD2 matches at 12 bases. The trim removed 2 bases at V and 6 bases at J, leaving 10 bases unmatched. The germline V gene has CDR1 SGHKS and CDR2 YYEKEE (reference sequence). The CDR3 has 17 amino acids. Here the CDR3 DNA reads TGTGCCAGCAGCTTTTGGACTAGCGGGGCGGAACCGGATACGCAGTATTTT. Its translation: CASSFWTSGAEPDTQYF.

V gene TRBV28 combines with J gene TRBJ1-2; D gene ambiguous. Trimming stripped 3 bases from V and 4 bases from J, with 6 bases between. There are 12 residues in the CDR3. Germline V gene sequence: CDR1 MDHEN, CDR2 SYDVKM. CDR3 protein: CASSFGVYGYTF. CDR3 DNA: TGTGCCAGCAGTTTCGGGGTCTATGGCTACACCTTC.

The rearrangement links TRBV19 to TRBJ1-6; no firm D call. CDR3 length: 17 residues. Germline CDR1 reads LNHDA; CDR2 reads SQIVND (reference sequence). V lost 5 bases, J lost 0 bases, and 14 bases lay in between. The CDR3 coding sequence is TGTGCCAGTAGTCAAGGCGGAAGAAGCTCCTATAATTCACCCCTCCACTTT. Residues: CASSQGGRSSYNSPLHF.

The chain is built from TRBV19 and TRBJ2-7; D may be TRBD1 (6 bases). Trimming shortened V by 5 bases and J by 6 bases, and 11 bases separated the two germline ends. The CDR3 sequence is 12 residues long. Per germline, CDR1 LNHDA and CDR2 SQIVND (reference sequence). The CDR3 DNA reads TGTGCCAGTAGTCGACAGGCTTTCGAGCAGTACTTC. This gives the protein CASSRQAFEQYF.

The chain has TRBV28 and TRBJ1-5; weak D call: TRBD1 (6 bases). This CDR3 has 16 amino acids. Trimming stripped 6 bases from V and 1 base from J, with 16 bases between. Germline V gene lookup returns CDR1 MDHEN and CDR2 SYDVKM. In DNA form, the CDR3 reads TGTGCCAGCAGCTTGGGGCGGGGGCGAAGCAATCAGCCCCAGCATTTT. It translates to CASSLGRGRSNQPQHF. Together with reference TRBV28 and TRBJ1-5, the CDR3 gives the full variable domain: DVKVTQSSRYLVKRTGEKVFLECVQDMDHENMFWYRQDPGLGLRLIYFSYDVKMKEKGDIPEGYSVSREKKERFSLILESASTNQTSMYLCASSLGRGRSNQPQHFGDGTRLSIL.

The rearrangement links TRBV5-1 to TRBJ2-2, with TRBD2 matching 14 bases. This CDR3 is 17 amino acids long. After removal of 4 bases from V and 7 bases from J, the junction contained 9 bases not matched to a gene. CDR1 is SGHRS and CDR2 is YFSETQ in the germline V gene. CDR3 sequence reads: CASSRRTSGRINGELFF. As DNA, the CDR3 is TGCGCCAGCAGCCGAAGGACTAGCGGGAGGATTAACGGGGAGCTGTTTTTT.

The sample holds a few counts of this clone. V usage is TRBV10-1 and J usage is TRBJ1-2, with D tentatively TRBD1 (5 bases). Germline V gives CDR1 WNHNN, CDR2 SYGVQD (reference sequence). The CDR3 has 15 amino acids. V lost 3 bases to trimming and J lost 6 bases, with 17 bases between them. The CDR3 sequence is CASSEGQGGAHGYTF. The CDR3 DNA sequence: TGCGCCAGCAGTGAAGGGCAGGGAGGAGCTCATGGCTACACCTTC.

The chain is built from TRBV5-6 and TRBJ1-3; no firm D call. Between the trimmed V and J ends, which lost 1 base and 2 bases, there was a span of 7 bases. Germline V gene sequence: CDR1 SGHDT, CDR2 YYEEEE. The CDR3 contains 14 residues. The CDR3 protein is CASSLRGAGNTIYF. DNA of the CDR3: TGTGCCAGCAGCTTGCGGGGAGCTGGAAACACCATATATTTT.

The J gene is TRBJ1-1, the V gene TRBV29-1; 10 positions agree with TRBD1. CDR1 is SQVTM and CDR2 is ANQGSEA in the germline V gene. Trimming took 5 bases from V and 2 from J; bases not matched to a gene: 5. This CDR3 is built from 14 residues. CDR3 protein: CSVWTGGVNTEAFF. In DNA, the CDR3 is TGCAGCGTTTGGACAGGGGGAGTTAACACTGAAGCTTTCTTT.

This chain links TRBV9 with TRBJ2-5; 7 positions agree with TRBD2. V lost 3 bases and J lost 1; bases outside the gene matches: 6. The CDR3 totals 15 residues. Germline V gives CDR1 SGDLS, CDR2 YYNGEE. CDR3 amino acids: CASSARLAVQETQYF. The CDR3 DNA follows: TGTGCCAGCAGCGCCAGGCTAGCGGTCCAAGAGACCCAGTACTTC. The entire variable domain, with the rest obtained from reference TRBV9 and TRBJ2-5, is as follows: DSGVTQTPKHLITATGQRVTLRCSPRSGDLSVYWYQQSLDQGLQFLIQYYNGEERAKGNILERFSAQQFPDLHSELNLSSLELGDSALYFCASSARLAVQETQYFGPGTRLLVL.

The chain combines TRBV18 with TRBJ2-7; possible D gene TRBD1, 5 bases. CDR1 and CDR2 (germline): KGHSH, LQKENI. The ends were cut back, 1 base at V and 2 bases at J, with 12 bases in the middle. CDR3 size: 15 residues. DNA of the CDR3: TGTGCCAGCTCACCACGTCAAGGGGCGGCCTACGAGCAGTACTTC. Translated, it gives CASSPRQGAAYEQYF.

The gene calls are TRBV28 and TRBJ1-1; 7 bases map to TRBD1. This CDR3 comprises 16 residues. Germline loops: CDR1 MDHEN, CDR2 SYDVKM. Losses at the gene ends were 4 bases for V and 1 base for J; bases not matched to a gene: 9. The CDR3 DNA is TGTGCCAGCAGTTCCCCTTGGACAGGCTCGAACACTGAAGCTTTCTTT. It yields the protein CASSSPWTGSNTEAFF. Supplemented by reference TRBV28 and TRBJ1-1, the full variable domain reads DVKVTQSSRYLVKRTGEKVFLECVQDMDHENMFWYRQDPGLGLRLIYFSYDVKMKEKGDIPEGYSVSREKKERFSLILESASTNQTSMYLCASSSPWTGSNTEAFFGQGTRLTVV.

V gene TRBV24-1 combines with J gene TRBJ1-4; D possibly corresponds to TRBD1 (5 bases). The germline V gene encodes CDR1 KGHDR and CDR2 SFDVKD. The CDR3 is made up of 16 amino acids. Trimming took off 0 bases at V and 7 bases at J, with 14 bases between the two ends. As DNA, the CDR3 is TGTGCCACCAGTGATTTGTTGGTACAGGTTTGTGAAAAACTGTTTTTT. This sequence encodes CATSDLLVQVCEKLFF.

The chain links TRBV18 to TRBJ2-2, with a possible D match to TRBD1 (5 bases). The CDR3 spans 16 residues. CDR1 is KGHSH and CDR2 is LQKENI in the germline V gene. V dropped 0 bases and J dropped 0 bases, with 8 bases sitting between them. As DNA, the CDR3 is TGTGCCAGCTCACCACCCCGCAGGGCGAACACCGGGGAGCTGTTTTTT. It specifies CASSPPRRANTGELFF.

The rearrangement uses TRBV5-4 and TRBJ2-5; possible D gene TRBD2, 7 bases. Trimming removed 1 base from V and 2 bases from J, with 15 bases in between. CDR3 length: 16 amino acids. Germline CDR1 reads SGHNT; CDR2 reads YYREEE (reference sequence). CDR3: CASSLFGRGAQETQYF. As DNA, the CDR3 is TGTGCCAGCAGCTTGTTTGGGAGGGGGGCTCAAGAGACCCAGTACTTC.

The V gene is TRBV13, the J gene TRBJ2-1, with D tentatively TRBD2 (7 bases). The CDR3 totals 14 residues. V was pared by 5 bases and J by 2 bases, with 10 bases between. Germline assignment: CDR1 PRHDT and CDR2 FYEKMQ (reference sequence). The CDR3 DNA is TGTGCCAGCAGCCGGGGGGCAACCTACAATGAGCAGTTCTTC. The encoded protein is CASSRGATYNEQFF.

This clone came up once. V gene TRBV5-6 combines with J gene TRBJ1-2, with D hard to call. This CDR3 contains 14 residues. Trimming took 0 bases from V and 2 from J, leaving 8 bases between them. Germline CDR1 reads SGHDT; CDR2 reads YYEEEE. CDR3 sequence (DNA): TGTGCCAGCAGCTTGGGAGGAGCCAACTATGGCTACACCTTC. It encodes CASSLGGANYGYTF.